The source of this TCR beta chain is a study of blood T cell repertoires in COVID-19. Turning to the study itself: From the United States, Italy and Spain came samples of acute and convalescent COVID-19.

Repertoires were generated with immunoSEQ multiplex PCR, while TCRdb's copy carries only in-frame clones and drops some. The data show some 170,000 clones, over 80% seen once. Trimming removed 5 bases at V and 3 bases at J, with 7 bases between. This CDR3 region has 12 residues. CDR1 and CDR2 from the germline V gene are LNHDA and SQIVND (reference sequence). Sequences were obtained from peripheral blood. The TCR sequence derives from a woman aged 50 to 60 with acute or convalescent COVID-19. The chain couples TRBV19 to TRBJ1-1; D is unclear. The CDR3 sequence: CASSSPYTEAFF. As DNA, the CDR3 is TGTGCCAGTAGTTCCCCGTACACTGAAGCTTTCTTT.